This entry lists 24 T cell receptor beta chains sequenced from one sample in a study of shared clonotypes between healthy human individuals. Assay: immunoSEQ multiplex PCR; the TCRdb copy retains only in-frame clones and omits some. The sample carries approximately 640,000 clones, roughly 91% recorded once. Sequencing was performed on memory CD8+ T cells from PBMCs. Described subset: CD45RO+ cells pooled with CCR7-negative TemRA cells. The receptors here all came from a man between 18 and 35 years old in good health. Some clones in this sample may be carry-over from other donors' samples.

The count of this clone is one. This chain joins TRBV11-2 and TRBJ2-7; 8 bases map to TRBD1. Germline V lookup: CDR1 SGHAT, CDR2 FQNNGV. The J segment lost 2 bases and the V segment lost 7 bases, leaving 10 bases of the junction unmatched. This CDR3 contains 15 residues. CDR3 region: CASTHSDRGAYEQYF. As DNA, the CDR3 is TGTGCCAGCACCCATTCCGACAGGGGCGCCTACGAGCAGTACTTC.

V gene TRBV6-5 combines with J gene TRBJ1-1; D remains ambiguous. Germline CDR1 and CDR2: MNHEY and SVGAGI. Deletions cut 2 bases from V and 6 bases from J, with 13 bases between. The CDR3 contains 14 residues. The CDR3 DNA follows: TGTGCCAGCAGTTACCGGGTGGGGTTCCCTGAAGCTTTCTTT. This translates into CASSYRVGFPEAFF.

J is TRBJ2-5 and V is TRBV2, with D maybe TRBD1 (6 bases). Germline-derived CDR1 and CDR2 are SNHLY and FYNNEI. This CDR3 spans 12 amino acids. V lost 7 bases and J 5 bases, leaving 11 bases between the germline ends. The CDR3 region is CASNQGTETQYF. DNA of the CDR3: TGTGCCAGCAACCAGGGGACGGAGACCCAGTACTTC.

This clone was recorded only once. The chain has TRBV6-5 and TRBJ1-5; D is perhaps TRBD1 (5 bases). V was clipped by 2 bases and J by 8 bases, with 10 bases between them. CDR1 is MNHEY, CDR2 SVGAGI, per germline. CDR3 length: 13 amino acids. The CDR3 reads CASSYGQGEPQHF. The CDR3 DNA is TGTGCCAGCAGTTACGGGCAGGGTGAGCCCCAGCATTTT.

This chain connects TRBV28 to TRBJ1-2, with D hard to call. This CDR3 comprises 13 residues. The germline V gene has CDR1 MDHEN and CDR2 SYDVKM. Trimming removed 3 bases from V and 4 bases from J, with 9 bases in between. The CDR3 region is CASSFRGSYGYTF. The CDR3 coding sequence is TGTGCCAGCAGTTTCCGAGGGTCCTATGGCTACACCTTC.

This chain connects TRBV6-5 to TRBJ1-2, with D uncertain. Trimming left V 0 bases short and J 14 bases short, with 10 bases between. Germline V gene data show CDR1 as MNHEY and CDR2 as SVGAGI. This CDR3 has 11 amino acids. CDR3 in amino acids: CASSYSRSLTF. CDR3 DNA: TGTGCCAGCAGTTACTCCCGTAGCCTAACCTTC.

There are many counts of this clone. The chain combines TRBV27 with TRBJ2-7, with a tentative D call TRBD2 (5 bases). V lost 5 bases and J 6 bases, leaving 20 bases between the germline ends. Germline CDR1 and CDR2: MNHEY and SMNVEV (reference sequence). The CDR3 spans 15 residues. This CDR3 is CASSRTGHRVGEQYF. The CDR3 nucleotides are TGTGCCAGCAGTCGGACTGGGCATCGGGTGGGCGAGCAGTACTTC.

The rearrangement links TRBV7-9 to TRBJ2-7, with unresolved D. Germline loops: CDR1 SEHNR, CDR2 FQNEAQ (reference sequence). The germline V and J ends were trimmed by 3 bases and 2 bases, with 5 bases remaining between them. This CDR3 comprises 12 residues. CDR3 loop: CASSFTAYEQYF. For the CDR3, the DNA is TGTGCCAGCAGCTTTACAGCCTACGAGCAGTACTTC.

The chain couples TRBV28 to TRBJ1-1; D may be TRBD1 (5 bases). CDR1 is MDHEN and CDR2 is SYDVKM in the germline V gene. This CDR3 is 17 amino acids long. V lost 7 bases and J 0 bases, leaving 21 bases between the germline ends. CDR3 bases: TGTGCCAGCATCGGGCCGGACCAAGGACATATGAACACTGAAGCTTTCTTT. As protein: CASIGPDQGHMNTEAFF.

The J gene is TRBJ2-7, the V gene TRBV27, with D tentatively TRBD2 (5 bases). Germline lookup yields CDR1 MNHEY and CDR2 SMNVEV (reference sequence). The CDR3 has 13 amino acids. V lost 6 bases, J lost 2 bases, and 11 bases lay in between. For the CDR3, the DNA is TGTGCCAGCAGCCCCGGGGTTACCTACGAGCAGTACTTC. Translating it yields CASSPGVTYEQYF.

The rearrangement joins TRBV28 to TRBJ1-2, with TRBD1 identical over 7 bases. Germline loops: CDR1 MDHEN, CDR2 SYDVKM. J lost 8 bases, V lost 2 bases, and 8 bases had no gene match. This CDR3 comprises 14 residues. CDR3 loop: CASSLVQGMWGYTF. The CDR3 nucleotides read TGTGCCAGCAGTTTAGTACAGGGGATGTGGGGCTACACCTTC.

V usage is TRBV27 and J usage is TRBJ2-5; TRBD2 agrees at 12 bases. J gave up 5 bases and V 3 bases, and 7 bases lay outside the gene matches. CDR3 length: 16 residues. Germline CDR1 is MNHEY and CDR2 is SMNVEV (reference sequence). DNA of the CDR3: TGTGCCAGCAGTTTCCGCGGACTAGCGGGAAGGGAGACCCAGTACTTC. Translation gives CASSFRGLAGRETQYF.

The chain has TRBV29-1 and TRBJ2-5, with a weak D call TRBD2 (6 bases). This CDR3 spans 11 amino acids. Germline-derived CDR1 and CDR2 are SQVTM and ANQGSEA. V was clipped by 4 bases and J by 4 bases, with 7 bases between them. CDR3 sequence reads: CSVGAGETQYF. The CDR3 DNA reads as TGCAGCGTTGGAGCGGGAGAGACCCAGTACTTC. The full variable domain, with the rest looked up from reference TRBV29-1 and TRBJ2-5, is SAVISQKPSRDICQRGTSLTIQCQVDSQVTMMFWYRQQPGQSLTLIATANQGSEATYESGFVIDKFPISRPNLTFSTLTVSNMSPEDSSIYLCSVGAGETQYFGPGTRLLVL.

The chain joins TRBV28 to TRBJ2-1; no clear D gene. Deletions cut 6 bases from V and 9 bases from J, with 12 bases between. The CDR3 spans 12 residues. The germline V gene has CDR1 MDHEN and CDR2 SYDVKM. Written as DNA, the CDR3 is TGTGCCAGCAGATCGCCGGCGGCTGAGCAGTTCTTC. As protein: CASRSPAAEQFF.

The V gene is TRBV7-2, the J gene TRBJ2-7, with D perhaps TRBD1 or TRBD2 (5 bases each). V lost 6 bases and J 6 bases, leaving 15 bases between the germline ends. Germline CDR1 and CDR2: SGHTA and FQGNSA. The CDR3 loop spans 13 amino acids. The CDR3 sequence is CASRDMGVGEQYF. The CDR3 coding sequence is TGTGCCAGCAGGGACATGGGGGTTGGCGAGCAGTACTTC. The full variable domain, completed using reference TRBV7-2 and TRBJ2-7, is GAGVSQSPSNKVTEKGKDVELRCDPISGHTALYWYRQSLGQGLEFLIYFQGNSAPDKSGLPSDRFSAERTGGSVSTLTIQRTQQEDSAVYLCASRDMGVGEQYFGPGTRLTVT.

V gene TRBV5-6 combines with J gene TRBJ1-1; tentative D call: TRBD1 (5 bases). Trimming cost V 0 bases and J 5 bases, with 17 bases left between them. CDR3 length: 16 residues. The V gene's germline CDR1 is SGHDT and CDR2 YYEEEE. Written as DNA, the CDR3 is TGTGCCAGCAGCTTGGGAAGGGGCACGGCGGGGACTGAAGCTTTCTTT. It is translated as CASSLGRGTAGTEAFF. Variable domain in full (rest from reference TRBV5-6 and TRBJ1-1): DAGVTQSPTHLIKTRGQQVTLRCSPKSGHDTVSWYQQALGQGPQFIFQYYEEEERQRGNFPDRFSGHQFPNYSSELNVNALLLGDSALYLCASSLGRGTAGTEAFFGQGTRLTVV.

The genes are TRBV5-5 and TRBJ1-4; a weak D match, TRBD1 (5 bases). The germline V and J ends were trimmed by 4 bases and 8 bases, with 15 bases remaining between them. Looked up from germline, CDR1 is SGHKS and CDR2 is YYEKEE (reference sequence). The CDR3 contains 14 residues. CDR3 sequence: CASSPKAGGEKLFF. CDR3 nucleotides: TGTGCCAGCAGCCCCAAAGCGGGGGGGGAAAAACTGTTTTTT.

V gene TRBV7-2 combines with J gene TRBJ2-1; TRBD2 matches at 11 bases. CDR1 is SGHTA and CDR2 is FQGNSA in the germline V gene. Unmatched junction bases numbered 11, after V lost 5 bases and J lost 8 bases. The CDR3 length is 16 residues. CDR3 amino acids: CASSPPTSGSLYEQFF. In DNA, the CDR3 is TGTGCCAGCAGCCCTCCTACTAGCGGGAGCTTGTATGAGCAGTTCTTC.

V is TRBV27 and J is TRBJ2-7; the match to TRBD2 covers 8 bases. V trimming: 5 bases; J trimming: 5 bases; junction bases outside the gene matches: 8. The CDR3 covers 14 residues. Germline V gives CDR1 MNHEY, CDR2 SMNVEV (reference sequence). The CDR3 DNA reads TGTGCCAGCAGTCCCCGGGAGGGCCGTAACGAGCAGTACTTC. Protein sequence: CASSPREGRNEQYF.

This chain uses TRBV7-9 with TRBJ2-7, with 9 bases aligning to TRBD2. The ends lost 1 base at V and 0 bases at J; junction bases unmatched: 4. The germline gives CDR1 SEHNR, CDR2 FQNEAQ (reference sequence). The CDR3 has 16 amino acids. The chain's CDR3 is CASSLGASGISYEQYF. Here the CDR3 DNA reads TGTGCCAGCAGCTTAGGCGCTAGCGGGATCTCCTACGAGCAGTACTTC.

As regards this clone: This specimen includes other DNA sequences encoding the same CDR3. This rearrangement joins TRBV7-9 to TRBJ2-7; D not resolved. V was cut by 5 bases and J by 2 bases, with 4 bases left in between. Germline values: CDR1 SEHNR, CDR2 FQNEAQ (reference sequence). The CDR3 runs 11 residues. CDR3 residues: CASSATYEQYF. As DNA, the CDR3 is TGTGCCAGCAGCGCCACCTACGAGCAGTACTTC.

This clone was counted a single time. The rearrangement links TRBV15 to TRBJ1-2; the match to TRBD1 covers 8 bases. Trimming at V came to 4 bases and at J to 4 bases, leaving 11 bases not matched to a gene. This CDR3 region has 16 residues. The germline V gene encodes CDR1 LNHNV and CDR2 YYDKDF (reference sequence). This CDR3 is CATSTASRTGPYGYTF. The CDR3 nucleotides are TGTGCCACCAGCACCGCATCCAGGACAGGGCCCTATGGCTACACCTTC.

The gene calls are TRBV27 and TRBJ1-5, with D uncertain. The CDR3 spans 13 residues. V was trimmed by 4 bases and J by 4 bases, leaving 8 bases between them. The germline CDR1 and CDR2 sequences are MNHEY and SMNVEV (reference sequence). CDR3 DNA sequence: TGTGCCAGCAGTTGGACGGAAAATCAGCCCCAGCATTTT. Its protein is CASSWTENQPQHF.

This sequence joins TRBV29-1 and TRBJ1-5; 8 bases match TRBD1. This CDR3 is 12 amino acids long. The V and J ends lost 4 bases and 7 bases, in that order; junction bases with no gene match: 3. Germline lookup yields CDR1 SQVTM and CDR2 ANQGSEA. CDR3 sequence reads: CSVGTGIQPQHF. The CDR3 DNA is TGCAGCGTTGGGACAGGGATCCAGCCCCAGCATTTT.